The T cell receptor beta chain described here comes from a study of blood T cell repertoires in COVID-19. J was trimmed by 2 bases and V by 6 bases; bases with no gene match: 5. The CDR3 has 18 amino acids. Germline V gene data show CDR1 as LGHDT and CDR2 as YNNKEL (reference sequence). Sequencing was performed with immunoSEQ multiplex PCR; in TCRdb, only in-frame clones are kept and a portion is missing. The table shows some 250,000 clones, with around 86% occurring only once. The chain is built from TRBV3-1 (or the pseudogene TRBV3-2) and TRBJ2-6; 15 positions match TRBD2. The sequencing sample was made of PBMCs or T cells enriched from blood (not recorded which). This TCR derives from a woman aged 40 to 50 with acute COVID-19. The CDR3 sequence: CASSGTSGRFTGANVLTF. The DNA for the CDR3 is TGTGCCAGCAGTGGGACTAGCGGGAGGTTTACTGGGGCCAACGTCCTGACTTTC.